This T cell receptor beta chain was profiled in a study of blood T cell repertoires in COVID-19. Overall study: COVID-19 samples collected from the United States, Italy and Spain covered acute and convalescent phases. The cDNA or gDNA used as material had been derived from T cells, B-cell-depleted T cells, or PBMCs.

Here immunoSEQ multiplex PCR was the method, and the copy in TCRdb shows in-frame clones only, minus some. The sample yields around 430,000 clones, 88% seen once. V lost 3 bases, J lost 2 bases, and 10 bases stayed unmatched. This CDR3 spans 17 amino acids. Germline CDR1 SGHAT, CDR2 FQNNGV. This clone was recorded only once. The sample consisted of peripheral blood. The sequence came from a woman aged 50 to 65 with COVID-19, enrolled during active disease. The rearrangement links TRBV11-2 to TRBJ2-3; 8 bases agree with TRBD2. CDR3 sequence reads: CASSFLRAGGLTDTQYF. CDR3 coding DNA: TGTGCCAGCAGCTTTTTAAGGGCGGGGGGACTCACAGATACGCAGTATTTT.